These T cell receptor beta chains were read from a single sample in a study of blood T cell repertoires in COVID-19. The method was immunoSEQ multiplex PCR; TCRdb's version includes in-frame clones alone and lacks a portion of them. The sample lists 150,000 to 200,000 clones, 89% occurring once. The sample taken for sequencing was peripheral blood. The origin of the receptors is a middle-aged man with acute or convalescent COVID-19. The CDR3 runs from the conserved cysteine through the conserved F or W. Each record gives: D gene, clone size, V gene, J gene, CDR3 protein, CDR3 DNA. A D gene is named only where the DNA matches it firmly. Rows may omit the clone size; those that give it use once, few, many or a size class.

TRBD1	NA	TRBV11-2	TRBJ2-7	CASSLNPGQGEQYF	TGTGCCAGCAGCTTAAACCCGGGACAGGGCGAGCAGTACTTC
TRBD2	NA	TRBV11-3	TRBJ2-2	CASSLDYPGRNTGELFF	TGTGCCAGCAGCTTAGATTACCCCGGGAGGAATACCGGGGAGCTGTTTTTT
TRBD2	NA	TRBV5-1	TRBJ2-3	CASSFSGGASADTQYF	TGCGCCAGCAGCTTTAGCGGGGGGGCTTCGGCAGATACGCAGTATTTT
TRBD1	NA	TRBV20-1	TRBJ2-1	CSASPGGSYNEQFF	TGCAGTGCTAGTCCAGGGGGATCCTACAATGAGCAGTTCTTC
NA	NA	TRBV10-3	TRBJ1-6	CAISPDGGTYNSPLHF	TGTGCCATCAGTCCCGACGGGGGGACCTATAATTCACCCCTCCACTTT
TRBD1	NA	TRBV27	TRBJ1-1	CASRTGTRTEAFF	TGTGCCAGCAGGACAGGGACTCGCACTGAAGCTTTCTTT
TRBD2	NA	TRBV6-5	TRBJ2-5	CASSYSAGGPETQYF	TGTGCCAGCAGTTACAGTGCGGGGGGGCCTGAGACCCAGTACTTC
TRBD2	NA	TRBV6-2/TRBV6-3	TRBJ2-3	CASSYSKLAGTDTQYF	TGTGCCAGCAGTTACTCGAAACTAGCGGGGACAGATACGCAGTATTTT
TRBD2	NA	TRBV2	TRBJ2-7	CASTERGSVYF	TGTGCCAGCACCGAGCGGGGGAGCGTGTACTTC
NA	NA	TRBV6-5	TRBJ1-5	CASSRGEGNQPQHF	TGTGCCAGCAGCAGGGGCGAGGGGAATCAGCCCCAGCATTTT
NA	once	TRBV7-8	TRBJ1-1	CASSISRTQNTEAFF	TGTGCCAGCAGCATCTCGCGGACACAGAACACTGAAGCTTTCTTT
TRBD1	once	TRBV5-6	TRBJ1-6	CASSMGQVYSYNSPLHF	TGTGCCAGCAGCATGGGACAGGTTTACTCCTATAATTCACCCCTCCACTTT
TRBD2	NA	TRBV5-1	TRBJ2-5	CASSLGYTSGALQETQYF	TGCGCCAGCAGCTTGGGGTACACTAGCGGGGCCTTACAAGAGACCCAGTACTTC
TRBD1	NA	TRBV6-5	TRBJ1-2	CASKDRPNYGYTF	TGTGCCAGCAAGGACAGGCCGAACTATGGCTACACCTTC
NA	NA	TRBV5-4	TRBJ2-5	CASSLAGGQGMAETQYF	TGTGCCAGCAGCTTGGCAGGTGGGCAGGGAATGGCAGAGACCCAGTACTTC
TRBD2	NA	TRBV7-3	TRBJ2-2	CASSLYPRLASTGELFF	TGTGCCAGCAGCTTATACCCTAGACTAGCAAGCACCGGGGAGCTGTTTTTT
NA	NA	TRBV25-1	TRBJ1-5	CASSEGGSQPQHF	TGTGCCAGCAGTGAAGGAGGGAGTCAGCCCCAGCATTTT
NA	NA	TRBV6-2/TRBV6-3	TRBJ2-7	CASSYEMTGAYEQYF	TGTGCCAGCAGTTACGAAATGACAGGCGCCTACGAGCAGTACTTC
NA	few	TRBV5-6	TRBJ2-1	CASSLGLYNEQFF	TGTGCCAGCAGCTTGGGACTATACAATGAGCAGTTCTTC
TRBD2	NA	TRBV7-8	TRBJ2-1	CASDPLAGGYNEQFF	TGTGCCAGCGATCCTCTAGCGGGGGGTTACAATGAGCAGTTCTTC
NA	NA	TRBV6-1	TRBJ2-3	CASSETSSDTQYF	TGTGCCAGCAGTGAAACTAGTAGTGATACGCAGTATTTT
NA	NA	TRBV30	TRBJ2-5	CAWSATRISQYF	TGTGCCTGGAGTGCGACTAGGATCTCCCAGTACTTC
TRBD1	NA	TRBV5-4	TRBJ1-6	CASSFNRGETPLHF	TGTGCCAGCAGCTTCAACAGGGGGGAAACACCCCTCCACTTT
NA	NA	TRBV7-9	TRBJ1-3	CASSLGNTIYF	TGTGCCAGCAGCCTCGGGAACACCATATATTTT
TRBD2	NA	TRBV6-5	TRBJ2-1	CASSSISGTRANEQFF	TGTGCCAGCAGTTCCATTTCAGGGACTAGAGCGAATGAGCAGTTCTTC
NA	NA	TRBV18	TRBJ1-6	CASSLLAVDRNSPLHF	TGTGCCAGCTCACTCCTCGCGGTCGACAGAAATTCACCCCTCCACTTT
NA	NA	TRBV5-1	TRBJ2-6	CASNFGNSGANVLTF	TGCGCCAGCAATTTCGGGAACTCTGGGGCCAACGTCCTGACTTTC
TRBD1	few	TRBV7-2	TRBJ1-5	CASSLGPGQGTINQPQHF	TGTGCCAGCAGCTTGGGCCCGGGACAGGGGACTATCAATCAGCCCCAGCATTTT
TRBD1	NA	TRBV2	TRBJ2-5	CASSGEGDRGLWETQYF	TGTGCCAGCAGTGGCGAGGGGGACAGGGGCCTCTGGGAGACCCAGTACTTC
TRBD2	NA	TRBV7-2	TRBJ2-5	CASSSGISGGIQETQYF	TGTGCCAGCAGCTCGGGGATTAGCGGGGGGATCCAAGAGACCCAGTACTTC
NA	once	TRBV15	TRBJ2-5	CATSLGAQETQYF	TGTGCCACCAGCCTAGGGGCCCAAGAGACCCAGTACTTC
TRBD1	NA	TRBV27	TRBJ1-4	CASSPQGISEKLFF	TGTGCCAGCAGCCCACAGGGGATTAGCGAAAAACTGTTTTTT
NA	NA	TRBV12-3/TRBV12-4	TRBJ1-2	CASSLDDSYGYTF	TGTGCCAGCAGTTTAGATGACAGCTATGGCTACACCTTC
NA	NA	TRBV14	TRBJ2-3	CASSQAKGADTQYF	TGTGCCAGCAGCCAAGCGAAGGGGGCAGATACGCAGTATTTT
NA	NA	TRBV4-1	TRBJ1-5	CASSGGGASNQPQHF	TGCGCCAGCAGCGGTGGCGGGGCTAGCAATCAGCCCCAGCATTTT
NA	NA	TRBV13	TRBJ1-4	CASSLKGVGKLFF	TGTGCCAGCAGCTTAAAGGGGGTAGGAAAACTGTTTTTT
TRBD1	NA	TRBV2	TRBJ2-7	CASSMGTGPYEQYF	TGTGCCAGCAGCATGGGGACAGGGCCCTACGAGCAGTACTTC
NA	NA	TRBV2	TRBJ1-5	CASGVGLVNQPQHF	TGTGCCAGCGGGGTGGGGCTCGTCAATCAGCCCCAGCATTTT
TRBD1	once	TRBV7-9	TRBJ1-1	CASSAETGGPAFF	TGTGCCAGCAGCGCCGAGACAGGGGGCCCGGCTTTCTTT
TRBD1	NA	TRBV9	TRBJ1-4	CASSVDPGQGTNEKLFF	TGTGCCAGCAGCGTAGACCCGGGACAGGGGACGAATGAAAAACTGTTTTTT
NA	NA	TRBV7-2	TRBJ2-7	CASSLGGGDEQYF	TGTGCCAGCAGCCTAGGGGGAGGAGACGAGCAGTACTTC
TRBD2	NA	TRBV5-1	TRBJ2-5	CASSLAASGGETQYF	TGCGCCAGCAGCTTGGCCGCTAGCGGGGGGGAGACCCAGTACTTC
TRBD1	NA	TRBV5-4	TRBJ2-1	CAIPKGTGYDREQFF	TGTGCCATCCCGAAGGGGACAGGTTATGACAGGGAGCAGTTCTTC
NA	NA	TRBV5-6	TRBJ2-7	CASSQSYEQYF	TGTGCCAGCAGCCAGTCCTACGAGCAGTACTTC
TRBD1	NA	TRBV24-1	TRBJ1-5	CATGPTGDSNQPQHF	TGTGCCACCGGGCCTACAGGGGATAGCAATCAGCCCCAGCATTTT